The T cell receptor (beta chain) under discussion was sequenced for a study of blood T cell repertoires in COVID-19. Study context: COVID-19 samples from acute and convalescent phases originated in the United States, Italy and Spain. T cells, B-cell-depleted T cells, or PBMCs supplied cDNA or gDNA.

How the authors handled the data: Amplification with reference gene primers provided the estimates of nucleated cell counts. Repertoires were generated with immunoSEQ multiplex PCR, while TCRdb's copy carries only in-frame clones and drops some. Clonal size and the V and J genes are those of that table, whereas D and trimming came from the DNA. The repertoire consists of approximately 77,000 clones, with 88% occurring once and the leading ten covering 6% to 7.5%. The CDR3 is 12 amino acids. Germline values: CDR1 SGHTA, CDR2 FQGNSA. The germline V and J ends were trimmed by 5 bases and 8 bases, with 12 bases remaining between them.

The origin of this receptor is a woman at least 80 years old with acute or convalescent COVID-19. This sequence joins TRBV7-2 and TRBJ1-2; D is unclear. Sequenced material: peripheral blood. CDR3 sequence: CASSLSIRGYTF. As DNA, the CDR3 is TGTGCCAGCAGCCTTAGTATCCGAGGCTACACCTTC.